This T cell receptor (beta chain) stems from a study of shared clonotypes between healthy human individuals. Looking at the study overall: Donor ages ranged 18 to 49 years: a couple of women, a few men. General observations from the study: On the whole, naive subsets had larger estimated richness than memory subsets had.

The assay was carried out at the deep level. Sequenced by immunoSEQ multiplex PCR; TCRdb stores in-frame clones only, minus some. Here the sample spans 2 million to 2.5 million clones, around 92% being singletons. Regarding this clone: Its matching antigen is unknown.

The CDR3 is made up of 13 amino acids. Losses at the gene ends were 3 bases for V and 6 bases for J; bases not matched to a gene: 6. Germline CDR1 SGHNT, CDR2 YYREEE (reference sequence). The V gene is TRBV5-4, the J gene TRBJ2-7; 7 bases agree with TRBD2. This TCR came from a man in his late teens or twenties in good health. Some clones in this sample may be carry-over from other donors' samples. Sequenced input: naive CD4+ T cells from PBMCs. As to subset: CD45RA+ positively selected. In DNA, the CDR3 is TGTGCCAGCAGCTCGGGACTAAACCTCGAGCAGTACTTC. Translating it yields CASSSGLNLEQYF.